The TCR beta chain described here comes from a study of shared clonotypes between healthy human individuals. Template for every sorted-subset replicate PCR totaled about 0.2 ug DNA, around 33,000 T cell genomes. Method: immunoSEQ multiplex PCR; TCRdb's copy keeps in-frame clones and lacks some. Among some 1.5 million clones listed, approximately 98% were seen once. This clone was counted a single time. Its antigen is currently unknown. Regarding the study as a whole: Sequencing depth was expected to influence donor clonotype sharing.

V was trimmed by 8 bases and J by 4 bases, leaving 17 bases between them. Germline CDR1 MNHNY, CDR2 SVGAGI (reference sequence). The CDR3 runs to 15 residues. The clonotype was recovered from a man aged 30-40 years in good health. The specimen sequenced was naive CD4+ T cells sorted from blood. Subset here: CD45RA+ positively selected. J is TRBJ1-4 and V is TRBV6-6; weak D call: TRBD1 (5 bases). CDR3 DNA sequence: TGTGCCAGCCGAACCTCCGGGACGGTTAATGAAAAACTGTTTTTT. Its protein product is CASRTSGTVNEKLFF.